This passage covers 14 T cell receptor beta chains from one sample sequenced in a study of vaccination and CD4 T cells after COVID-19. An Oncomine TCR Beta short-read assay was used to sequence the DNA from cultured CD4+ T cells. TCRdb reprocessed the PCR reads via MiXCR and lists one record per CDR3 protein. Among about 20,000 distinct CDR3 sequences listed, 35% to 45% were seen once. Sample treatment: roughly 11-day PBMC culture with coronavirus spike peptide pools or control peptides (ViraFEST assay). These TCRs are of unknown antigen specificity. The specimen comprised CD4+ T cells from blood, cultured in vitro, sampled before SARS-CoV-2 vaccination. These receptors were taken from a human donor who received a COVID-19 vaccine.

This chain links TRBV19 with TRBJ2-3, with 14 bases identical to TRBD2. The CDR3 has 17 amino acids. V shed 4 bases and J 2 bases; nucleotides not matched to a gene: 5. CDR1 is LNHDA and CDR2 is SQIVND in the germline V gene (reference sequence). DNA of the CDR3: TGTGCCAGTAGTAGGACTAGCGGGGGGACCTCCACAGATACGCAGTATTTT. Translating it yields CASSRTSGGTSTDTQYF.

This clonotype was counted between two and nine times. The gene calls are TRBV6-1 and TRBJ1-5; the D gene is possibly TRBD1 (5 bases). The CDR3 sequence is 16 residues long. Germline lookup yields CDR1 MNHNS and CDR2 SASEGT. V was cut by 6 bases and J by 0 bases, with 15 bases left in between. CDR3 nucleotide sequence: TGTGCCAGCAGCCCCGACTGGGACTATAGCAATCAGCCCCAGCATTTT. This codes for CASSPDWDYSNQPQHF.

CDR3 region: CASILDSGTSGGLSTDTQYF. The CDR3 coding sequence is TGCGCCAGCATTCTTGACTCCGGGACTAGCGGGGGCCTTAGCACAGATACGCAGTATTTT. The chain recombines TRBV10-2 with TRBJ2-3; 14 nucleotides match TRBD2. Looked up from germline, CDR1 is WSHSY and CDR2 is SAAADI. Trimming took 7 bases from V and 0 from J; bases not matched to a gene: 15. This CDR3 spans 20 amino acids.

This chain links TRBV6-1 with TRBJ2-5; no clear D gene. Germline CDR1 is MNHNS and CDR2 is SASEGT. With 6 bases removed from V and 3 bases from J, the gap between germline ends came to 8 bases. The CDR3 spans 12 residues. In DNA, the CDR3 is TGTGCCAGCAGGCCGAATGAAGAGACCCAGTACTTC. Translation gives CASRPNEETQYF.

This clonotype came up a few times. The chain carries TRBV10-1 and TRBJ1-1; tentative D call: TRBD1 (5 bases). The CDR3 loop spans 17 amino acids. V lost 2 bases to trimming and J lost 4 bases, with 20 bases between them. Germline V gene data show CDR1 as WNHNN and CDR2 as SYGVQD (reference sequence). The CDR3 loop is CASSEGRAERLGTEAFF. The DNA of the CDR3 is TGCGCCAGCAGTGAGGGCAGGGCGGAAAGGCTGGGCACTGAAGCTTTCTTT.

The gene calls are TRBV20-1 and TRBJ2-1, with D perhaps matching TRBD2 (6 bases). This CDR3 has 14 residues. Deletions cut 1 base from V and 4 bases from J, with 11 bases between. The germline gives CDR1 DFQATT, CDR2 SNEGSKA (reference sequence). The CDR3 reads CSARGLAGYNEQFF. The CDR3 nucleotides are TGCAGTGCTAGAGGACTGGCGGGATACAATGAGCAGTTCTTC.

The V call is TRBV7-9, the J call TRBJ1-6; no reliable D call. The CDR3 has 12 amino acids. Germline V gene lookup returns CDR1 SEHNR and CDR2 FQNEAQ (reference sequence). The V and J ends lost 2 bases and 10 bases respectively, with 6 bases between them. The DNA for the CDR3 is TGTGCCAGCAGCTTACTGGGGTCACCCCTCCACTTT. It yields the protein CASSLLGSPLHF.

This clonotype was seen more than once but under ten times. V usage is TRBV5-1 and J usage is TRBJ1-2; D call uncertain. CDR1 is SGHRS and CDR2 is YFSETQ in the germline V gene. The CDR3 loop spans 11 amino acids. Trimming stripped 4 bases from V and 6 bases from J, with 7 bases between. DNA of the CDR3: TGCGCCAGCAGCAAATCAGATGGCTACACCTTC. Its translation: CASSKSDGYTF.

This clonotype was seen only a few times. The chain couples TRBV20-1 to TRBJ1-2; D may be TRBD1 (5 bases). Between the trimmed V and J ends, which lost 2 bases and 3 bases, there was a span of 10 bases. Germline CDR1 is DFQATT and CDR2 is SNEGSKA (reference sequence). The CDR3 loop spans 13 amino acids. The CDR3 sequence is CSARTGDYYGYTF. The CDR3 bases are TGCAGTGCTAGAACAGGCGACTACTATGGCTACACCTTC.

This rearrangement joins TRBV20-1 to TRBJ2-5, with D unresolved. Germline CDR1 and CDR2: DFQATT and SNEGSKA (reference sequence). The V and J ends lost 3 bases and 2 bases respectively, with 10 bases between them. The CDR3 covers 13 residues. CDR3 residues: CSARRVNQETQYF. CDR3 bases: TGCAGTGCTAGGCGCGTAAATCAAGAGACCCAGTACTTC.

The sample holds a few counts of this clonotype. The chain carries TRBV25-1 and TRBJ1-5; D unclear. From germline, CDR1 is MGHDK and CDR2 SYGVNS. The CDR3 spans 14 residues. The V and J ends lost 0 bases and 3 bases respectively, with 6 bases between them. This CDR3 is CASSEYGDNQPQHF. The CDR3 nucleotides read TGTGCCAGCAGTGAATACGGGGACAATCAGCCCCAGCATTTT.

The chain carries TRBV24-1 and TRBJ2-2; 9 positions match TRBD1. Trimming removed 4 bases from V and 4 bases from J; junction bases left unmatched: 3. The germline CDR1 and CDR2 sequences are KGHDR and SFDVKD. The CDR3 loop spans 15 amino acids. CDR3 sequence: CATSDGQGITGELFF. The CDR3 bases are TGTGCCACCAGTGACGGACAGGGGATCACCGGGGAGCTGTTTTTT.

On this clonotype: At one end, the junction sequence differs from germline, possibly due to a read error. This sequence joins TRBV11-2 and TRBJ1-2; D gene uncertain. From germline, CDR1 is SGHAT and CDR2 FQNNGV. The CDR3 extends over 16 amino acids. Written as DNA, the CDR3 is TGTGCCAGCAGCCCCTCCTCCGGGCAGGCGGGTTATGGCTTCACCTTC. It specifies CASSPSSGQAGYGFTF.

V gene TRBV27 combines with J gene TRBJ2-7; TRBD1 aligns across 7 bases. This CDR3 region has 14 residues. Germline loops: CDR1 MNHEY, CDR2 SMNVEV (reference sequence). V trimming: 5 bases; J trimming: 2 bases; junction bases outside the gene matches: 6. CDR3 loop: CASSRSQGAYEQYF. The CDR3 DNA is TGTGCCAGCAGTAGATCGCAGGGGGCCTACGAGCAGTACTTC.